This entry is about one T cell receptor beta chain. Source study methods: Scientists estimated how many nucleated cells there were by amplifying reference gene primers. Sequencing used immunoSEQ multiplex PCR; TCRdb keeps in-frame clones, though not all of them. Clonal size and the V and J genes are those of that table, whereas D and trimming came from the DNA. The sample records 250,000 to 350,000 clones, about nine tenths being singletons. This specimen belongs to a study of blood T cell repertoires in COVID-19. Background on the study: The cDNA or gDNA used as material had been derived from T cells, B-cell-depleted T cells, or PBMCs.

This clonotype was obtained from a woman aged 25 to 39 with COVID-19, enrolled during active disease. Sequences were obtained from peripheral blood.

Written as DNA, the CDR3 is TGTGCCAGCAGCTTGACGACAGGGGGCTATGGCTACACCTTC. The encoded protein is CASSLTTGGYGYTF. The V and J genes are TRBV5-7 and TRBJ1-2; TRBD1 agrees at 9 bases. Being an ORF, TRBV5-7 has a function that is uncertain. V trimming: 1 base; J trimming: 4 bases; junction bases outside the gene matches: 2. The CDR3 has 14 residues.